The TCR beta chain under discussion was sequenced for a study of cytomegalovirus exposure and HLA in healthy donors. The V gene's germline CDR1 is MDHEN and CDR2 SYDVKM. This CDR3 contains 15 residues. The J segment lost 3 bases and the V segment lost 5 bases, leaving 6 bases of the junction unmatched. Study conclusions and caveats: By HLA locus, TCR association rates varied in a later analysis, with DRB1 showing the most and HLA-C the fewest. In the analysis, some V segments, TRBV6-2 and TRBV6-3 included, were excluded as indistinguishable. A later analysis showed HLA-associated TCR beta chains outstripping equally common others in clonal expansion.

The PCR had 60 Vbeta and 13 Jbeta primers. The table came from immunoSEQ multiplex PCR; TCRdb's copy has only in-frame clones and leaves some out. The data hold 130,000 to 150,000 clones, with more than 70% observed a single time. As regards this clone: Its antigen remains unidentified.

This TCR derives from a woman aged 45-65 years in good health and CMV-seronegative. The chain couples TRBV28 to TRBJ1-1; 10 bases are a match to TRBD1. What was sequenced was PBMCs. In nucleotides, the CDR3 is TGTGCCAGCAGTCCCCATGGACAGGGGGACACTGAAGCTTTCTTT. As protein: CASSPHGQGDTEAFF.